This is a list of T cell receptor beta chains from one sample in a study of cytomegalovirus exposure and HLA in healthy donors. TCRdb's copy holds only in-frame clones and misses some; the assay was immunoSEQ multiplex PCR. There are about 190,000 clones in the sample; 60% to 80% occur only once, and approximately 2.8% lies in the top ten. What was sequenced was PBMCs. The receptors shown here come from a woman younger than 45 in good health and CMV-seropositive. Both conserved end residues are part of each CDR3. D genes are given only for firm matches. Size is stated for part of the rows, as once, few or many counts, or as a class when the clone is expanded.

V: TRBV7-9
size: NA
J: TRBJ1-1
D: TRBD1
DNA: TGTGCCAGCAGCAATAGGGGGCTCACTGAAGCTTTCTTT
CDR3: CASSNRGLTEAFF

V: TRBV7-9
size: once
J: TRBJ1-4
D: NA
DNA: TGTGCCAGCAGCGCCCAAGGGGGGGCGGGAGAAAAACTGTTTTTT
CDR3: CASSAQGGAGEKLFF

V: TRBV6-4
size: many
J: TRBJ1-5
D: NA
DNA: TGTGCCAGCAGTGACTCTAACAATCAGCCCCAGCATTTT
CDR3: CASSDSNNQPQHF

V: TRBV6-4
size: NA
J: TRBJ2-1
D: TRBD1
DNA: TGTGCCAGCAGCCCACTTTCCGGGACAGGGCACAATGAGCAGTTCTTC
CDR3: CASSPLSGTGHNEQFF

V: TRBV4-1
size: NA
J: TRBJ2-3
D: NA
DNA: TGCGCCAGCAAAGCGGGCCTGGACACAGATACGCAGTATTTT
CDR3: CASKAGLDTDTQYF

V: TRBV29-1
size: once
J: TRBJ2-1
D: TRBD2
DNA: TGCAGCGGTAAAGTGACTAGCGGGAGGGAAGAGCAGTTCTTC
CDR3: CSGKVTSGREEQFF

V: TRBV21-1
size: NA
J: TRBJ1-2
D: NA
DNA: TGTGCCAGTCACAAGACAGGGAGCTCCTATGGCTACACCTTC
CDR3: CASHKTGSSYGYTF

V: TRBV19
size: NA
J: TRBJ2-7
D: NA
DNA: TGTGCCAGTAGTCAAGGCGGAATCTACGAGCAGTACTTC
CDR3: CASSQGGIYEQYF

V: TRBV5-6
size: NA
J: TRBJ2-3
D: NA
DNA: TGTGCCAGCAGTAGGAGGGAGACAGATACGCAGTATTTT
CDR3: CASSRRETDTQYF

V: TRBV4-2
size: NA
J: TRBJ2-7
D: TRBD2
DNA: TGTGCCAGCAGCCCCCTCGGGACTAGCGGGCGCTACGAGCAGTACTTC
CDR3: CASSPLGTSGRYEQYF

V: TRBV5-4
size: NA
J: TRBJ2-3
D: TRBD2
DNA: TGTGCCAGCAGCTTGGCCGGGGGGGGTACAGATACGCAGTATTTT
CDR3: CASSLAGGGTDTQYF

V: TRBV14
size: NA
J: TRBJ2-7
D: NA
DNA: TGTGCCAGCAGCCACGGTGGCTACGAGCAGTACTTC
CDR3: CASSHGGYEQYF

V: TRBV6-5
size: NA
J: TRBJ1-1
D: TRBD1
DNA: TGTGCCAGCAAGGCATCAGGGGGGCGGAGCACTGAAGCTTTCTTT
CDR3: CASKASGGRSTEAFF

V: TRBV28
size: NA
J: TRBJ2-7
D: TRBD1
DNA: TGTGCCAGCAGTTCACCCCCGGGGGACAGGCTGATCTCCTACGAGCAGTACTTC
CDR3: CASSSPPGDRLISYEQYF

V: TRBV6-1
size: NA
J: TRBJ2-2
D: TRBD2
DNA: TGTGCCAGCAGTGATATTGGACTAGCGGGAGGACCTACCGGGGAGCTGTTTTTT
CDR3: CASSDIGLAGGPTGELFF

V: TRBV15
size: NA
J: TRBJ2-7
D: NA
DNA: TGTGCCACCAGTCCCGGGAGTTTTGCCGACGAGCAGTACTTC
CDR3: CATSPGSFADEQYF

V: TRBV28
size: NA
J: TRBJ1-2
D: NA
DNA: TGTGCCAGCAGTTTAAATACTCCGAGTGGCTACACCTTC
CDR3: CASSLNTPSGYTF

V: TRBV7-9
size: NA
J: TRBJ2-7
D: NA
DNA: TGTGCCAGCAGCTTAGTACTCAAGACTCACGAGCAGTACTTC
CDR3: CASSLVLKTHEQYF

V: TRBV2
size: NA
J: TRBJ2-7
D: NA
DNA: TGTGCCAGCAGGGGACCCTTGGCGGGACGGTACGAGCAGTACTTC
CDR3: CASRGPLAGRYEQYF

V: TRBV6-1
size: few
J: TRBJ1-5
D: NA
DNA: TGTGCCAGCAGACTACAGGAAACTAGCAATCAGCCCCAGCATTTT
CDR3: CASRLQETSNQPQHF

V: TRBV6-4
size: NA
J: TRBJ1-2
D: NA
DNA: TGTGCCAGCAGTGAGAGAGACCGAGGGGGCTACACCTTC
CDR3: CASSERDRGGYTF

V: TRBV29-1
size: once
J: TRBJ2-4
D: NA
DNA: TGCAGCGCCGATACAGGTGCGAACATTCAGTACTTC
CDR3: CSADTGANIQYF

V: TRBV2
size: NA
J: TRBJ2-6
D: TRBD1
DNA: TGTGCCAGCAGGGACAGGGGGCTTGGGGCCAACGTCCTGACTTTC
CDR3: CASRDRGLGANVLTF

V: TRBV19
size: few
J: TRBJ2-1
D: NA
DNA: TGTGCCAGTAGTACCGGGACCTACAATGAGCAGTTCTTC
CDR3: CASSTGTYNEQFF

V: TRBV6-5
size: NA
J: TRBJ1-2
D: TRBD1
DNA: TGTGCCAGCAGTTTAACTACAGGGGTTGGCTACACCTTC
CDR3: CASSLTTGVGYTF

V: TRBV5-8
size: NA
J: TRBJ1-5
D: NA
DNA: TGTGCCAGCAGCTTGGCGGGGACACCCCATAGCAATCAGCCCCAGCATTTT
CDR3: CASSLAGTPHSNQPQHF

V: TRBV14
size: NA
J: TRBJ2-3
D: TRBD2
DNA: TGTGCCAGCAGCCCTACCCTAGCGGGAGCCACAGATACGCAGTATTTT
CDR3: CASSPTLAGATDTQYF

V: TRBV4-1
size: once
J: TRBJ2-1
D: TRBD1
DNA: TGCGCCAGCAGCCAAGAGGACAGGTCCAATGAGCAGTTCTTC
CDR3: CASSQEDRSNEQFF

V: TRBV7-9
size: few
J: TRBJ2-1
D: NA
DNA: TGTGCCAGCAAACTACTTGACAGGAGCTCCTACAATGAGCAGTTCTTC
CDR3: CASKLLDRSSYNEQFF

V: TRBV5-4
size: few
J: TRBJ2-3
D: TRBD1
DNA: TGTGCCAGCATCCGACAGGGGCGTCCAGATACGCAGTATTTT
CDR3: CASIRQGRPDTQYF

V: TRBV27
size: NA
J: TRBJ2-1
D: NA
DNA: TGTGCCAGCAGCCCTACGACAGACTACAATGAGCAGTTCTTC
CDR3: CASSPTTDYNEQFF

V: TRBV6-4
size: NA
J: TRBJ2-3
D: TRBD1
DNA: TGTGCCAGCAGTGGACAGGGGACAGATACGCAGTATTTT
CDR3: CASSGQGTDTQYF

V: TRBV27
size: NA
J: TRBJ2-7
D: NA
DNA: TGTGCCAGCAGTTTGGGCCAAATGTATTCCTACGAGCAGTACTTC
CDR3: CASSLGQMYSYEQYF